What follows are 30 T cell receptor beta chains derived from one specimen sequenced in a study of T cells after yellow fever vaccination. One entry per CDR3 protein, called by TCRdb with MiXCR from the 5' RACE reads. The sample consists of about 320,000 distinct CDR3 sequences, around 6.8% of them appearing once. Sequences were derived from PBMCs, sampled roughly 47 days after the first yellow fever vaccination. The receptors stem from a man younger than 35 who received the YFV17D yellow fever vaccine.

This clonotype has just a few counts. The V and J genes are TRBV9 and TRBJ2-3; TRBD2 is a possible D gene (7 bases). CDR1 is SGDLS, CDR2 YYNGEE, per germline. Trimming stripped 0 bases from V and 3 bases from J, with 11 bases between. This CDR3 has 15 residues. CDR3 nucleotide sequence: TGTGCCAGCAGCGTAGCGGGGGGCCAGACAGATACGCAGTATTTT. Translation gives CASSVAGGQTDTQYF.

In nucleotides, the CDR3 is TGCGCCAGCAGCCAAGTTCAAGGGGAGGAAAAACTGTTTTTT. Its translation: CASSQVQGEEKLFF. The chain is built from TRBV4-1 and TRBJ1-4, with D perhaps TRBD1 (5 bases). Trimming cost V 1 base and J 8 bases, with 11 bases left between them. The length of the CDR3 is 14 residues. CDR1 is MGHRA, CDR2 YSYEKL, per germline.

This clonotype was seen repeatedly, ten times or more. The chain has TRBV27 and TRBJ2-3, with TRBD2 matching over 16 bases. V was pared by 3 bases and J by 0 bases, with 9 bases of the junction left unmatched. This CDR3 spans 20 amino acids. Germline CDR1 is MNHEY and CDR2 is SMNVEV (reference sequence). DNA of the CDR3: TGTGCCAGCAGTTTTCTCCCGGGGACTAGCGGGGGGGCTAGCACAGATACGCAGTATTTT. This encodes CASSFLPGTSGGASTDTQYF.

This rearrangement joins TRBV20-1 to TRBJ2-3; the D gene is possibly TRBD1 (5 bases). The germline gives CDR1 DFQATT, CDR2 SNEGSKA (reference sequence). The V and J ends lost 2 bases and 1 base respectively, with 10 bases between them. There are 14 residues in the CDR3. CDR3 in amino acids: CSARSGQRTDTQYF. Written as DNA, the CDR3 is TGCAGTGCTAGATCAGGGCAACGCACAGATACGCAGTATTTT.

This clonotype was recorded a few times. The V and J genes are TRBV7-8 and TRBJ2-7; 8 bases fit TRBD2. The CDR3 has 14 amino acids. Germline values: CDR1 SGHVS, CDR2 FQNEAQ. The trim removed 5 bases at V and 3 bases at J, leaving 6 bases unmatched. In DNA form, the CDR3 reads TGTGCCAGCAGCCGGGGGGGGGTAGGCTACGAGCAGTACGTC. It translates to CASSRGGVGYEQYV.

This clonotype was detected many times. The chain couples TRBV6-2 or TRBV6-3 to TRBJ2-1; the D call may be TRBD1 or TRBD2 (6 bases each). Trimming removed 2 bases from V and 2 bases from J, with 10 bases in between. Germline lookup yields CDR1 MNHEY and CDR2 SVGEGT. There are 15 residues in the CDR3. This CDR3 is CASSYEGGPYNEQFF. DNA of the CDR3: TGTGCCAGCAGTTACGAGGGGGGACCCTACAATGAGCAGTTCTTC.

The chain has TRBV7-9 and TRBJ2-7; D possibly corresponds to TRBD2 (5 bases). Germline V gene data show CDR1 as SEHNR and CDR2 as FQNEAQ (reference sequence). This CDR3 contains 14 residues. The V end was cut by 3 bases, the J end by 6 bases, with 15 bases between. The CDR3, as DNA: TGTGCCAGCAGCTTCGGACTGGCAATAAGCGAGCAGTACTTC. Translation gives CASSFGLAISEQYF.

The sample holds a few counts of this clonotype. J is TRBJ2-3 and V is TRBV24-1; D unresolved. Trimming shortened V by 4 bases and J by 3 bases, and 7 bases separated the two germline ends. Germline CDR1 and CDR2: KGHDR and SFDVKD. The CDR3 runs to 13 residues. CDR3 sequence reads: CATSEASTDTQYF. The CDR3 DNA reads as TGTGCCACCAGTGAAGCCTCAACAGATACGCAGTATTTT.

This clonotype was counted between two and nine times. The chain links TRBV11-2 to TRBJ2-1; the D gene is possibly TRBD2 (5 bases). Per germline, CDR1 SGHAT and CDR2 FQNNGV. Trimming took 2 bases from V and 0 from J, leaving 14 bases between them. The CDR3 is made up of 17 amino acids. The CDR3 loop reads CASSLLAYLRSYNEQFF. The DNA for the CDR3 is TGTGCCAGCAGCTTACTAGCCTACCTCCGCTCCTACAATGAGCAGTTCTTC.

The J gene is TRBJ2-1, the V gene TRBV29-1; D uncertain. V was shortened by 6 bases and J by 1 base, with 10 bases between the two germline ends. Germline CDR1 is SQVTM and CDR2 is ANQGSEA. This CDR3 is 13 amino acids long. CDR3 loop: CSVGFGSYNEQFF. DNA of the CDR3: TGCAGCGTCGGGTTTGGTTCCTACAATGAGCAGTTCTTC.

The V call is TRBV4-1, the J call TRBJ1-1; 7 nucleotides match TRBD1. The CDR3 is 15 amino acids. Germline CDR1 is MGHRA and CDR2 is YSYEKL. The trim removed 1 base at V and 4 bases at J, leaving 6 bases unmatched. The CDR3 spells CASSQASTGATEAFF. The CDR3 DNA reads TGCGCCAGCAGCCAAGCTAGCACAGGGGCCACTGAAGCTTTCTTT.

This clonotype was seen ten or more times. The rearrangement links TRBV6-5 to TRBJ2-7, with D tentatively TRBD2 (7 bases). This CDR3 has 15 amino acids. V lost 2 bases and J 3 bases, leaving 14 bases between the germline ends. Germline values: CDR1 MNHEY, CDR2 SVGAGI. The CDR3 spells CASSYGGGASYEQYV. CDR3 nucleotide sequence: TGTGCCAGCAGTTACGGGGGGGGGGCGAGCTACGAGCAGTACGTC.

The chain links TRBV9 to TRBJ2-1; 7 bases line up with TRBD2. From germline, CDR1 is SGDLS and CDR2 YYNGEE. Trimming removed 2 bases from V and 9 bases from J; junction bases left unmatched: 17. The CDR3 runs 17 residues. The DNA for the CDR3 is TGTGCCAGCAGCGTGGATGCGCTAGCGGTGCTCGGAGGTGAGCAGTTCTTC. Translated: CASSVDALAVLGGEQFF.

This clonotype has a count of ten or more. This chain links TRBV7-2 with TRBJ2-1; D tentatively reads TRBD1 or TRBD2 (5 bases each). CDR3 length: 12 amino acids. The V gene's germline CDR1 is SGHTA and CDR2 FQGNSA. Trimming cost V 5 bases and J 10 bases, with 12 bases left between them. Written as DNA, the CDR3 is TGTGCCAGCAGCCCACGAGAGGGGGAGCAGTTCTTC. Amino acid sequence: CASSPREGEQFF.

This clonotype has a count of ten or more. The chain uses TRBV20-1 and TRBJ2-1; the D is unclear. The CDR3 consists of 11 residues. V lost 2 bases and J lost 5, with 4 bases in between. Germline CDR1 and CDR2: DFQATT and SNEGSKA (reference sequence). The CDR3 region has the DNA TGCAGTGCTAGACAGAACAATGAGCAGTTCTTC. Residues: CSARQNNEQFF.

The chain links TRBV5-1 to TRBJ2-6; 7 bases agree with TRBD1. Germline CDR1 SGHRS, CDR2 YFSETQ. Losses at the gene ends were 3 bases for V and 0 bases for J; bases not matched to a gene: 3. This CDR3 has 16 residues. Written as DNA, the CDR3 is TGCGCCAGCAGCTCGACAGGGAACTCTGGGGCCAACGTCCTGACTTTC. Residues: CASSSTGNSGANVLTF.

The chain has TRBV5-1 and TRBJ2-5; D unclear. Germline V gives CDR1 SGHRS, CDR2 YFSETQ. CDR3 length equals 13 residues. Trimming removed 2 bases at V and 3 bases at J, with 8 bases between. CDR3 protein: CASSLFEEETQYF. The CDR3 DNA reads TGCGCCAGCAGCTTATTCGAGGAAGAGACCCAGTACTTC.

This clonotype was detected a few times. The chain couples TRBV5-6 to TRBJ2-7, with D possibly TRBD1 on 6 matching bases. V gave up 4 bases and J gave up 6 bases, with 17 bases separating them. The CDR3 extends over 14 amino acids. In germline, CDR1 is SGHDT, CDR2 YYEEEE. The CDR3 region is CASSVTSGEGEQYV. The DNA of the CDR3 is TGTGCCAGCAGCGTGACCTCAGGGGAAGGCGAGCAGTACGTC.

This clonotype was seen many times. V is TRBV9 and J is TRBJ2-1; tentatively, D is TRBD1 (5 bases). V was shortened by 4 bases and J by 1 base, with 9 bases between the two germline ends. The CDR3 is 14 residues long. CDR1 is SGDLS, CDR2 YYNGEE, per germline. CDR3 region: CASSLTASYNEQFF. The CDR3 DNA sequence: TGTGCCAGCAGCCTGACAGCATCCTACAATGAGCAGTTCTTC.

V usage is TRBV12-3 or TRBV12-4 and J usage is TRBJ1-4; D uncertain. V lost 8 bases, J lost 6 bases, and 22 bases lay in between. CDR3 length: 16 amino acids. The CDR3 is CASGDYLRINDEKLFF. CDR3 in DNA: TGTGCCAGCGGAGACTATTTACGGATTAATGATGAAAAACTGTTTTTT.

The table lists this clonotype with a few counts. CDR3 sequence: CASSRDREYQPQHF. The CDR3 DNA reads TGTGCCAGCTCCCGTGACAGGGAATATCAGCCCCAGCATTTT. This chain uses TRBV18 with TRBJ1-5, with 7 bases matching TRBD1. The CDR3 loop spans 14 amino acids. Germline-derived CDR1 and CDR2 are KGHSH and LQKENI. V dropped 6 bases and J dropped 5; count of bases not matched to a gene: 7.

This clonotype was counted at least ten times. The V gene is TRBV6-5, the J gene TRBJ1-1, with D maybe TRBD1 (6 bases). V lost 0 bases and J lost 5, with 16 bases in between. The CDR3 contains 16 residues. In germline, CDR1 is MNHEY, CDR2 SVGAGI. The CDR3 DNA sequence: TGTGCCAGCAGTTACTCCTCTTGGGGGCTAGGGACTGAAGCTTTCTTT. It yields the protein CASSYSSWGLGTEAFF.

This clonotype has more than one count but fewer than ten. CDR3 DNA sequence: TGTGCCAGCAGCCAGGGCTTAACCGAGACCCAGTACTTC. It yields the protein CASSQGLTETQYF. The genes are TRBV5-5 and TRBJ2-5, with D possibly being TRBD1 (5 bases). The CDR3 totals 13 residues. Germline V gene lookup returns CDR1 SGHKS and CDR2 YYEKEE (reference sequence). Trimming shortened V by 4 bases and J by 5 bases, and 12 bases separated the two germline ends.

V is TRBV7-9 and J is TRBJ2-5; the D is unclear. Germline V CDR1 and CDR2: SEHNR, FQNEAQ (reference sequence). Between the trimmed V and J ends, which lost 1 base and 4 bases, there was a span of 10 bases. The CDR3 is 14 amino acids. The CDR3: CASSLVGYSETQYF. CDR3 nucleotide sequence: TGTGCCAGCAGCTTAGTTGGGTATTCAGAGACCCAGTACTTC.

The sample holds a few counts of this clonotype. The V call is TRBV7-2, the J call TRBJ2-5; perhaps D is TRBD1 or TRBD2 (5 bases each). With 8 bases removed from V and 2 bases from J, the gap between germline ends came to 15 bases. This CDR3 comprises 14 residues. Per the germline V gene, CDR1 is SGHTA and CDR2 is FQGNSA. The CDR3 bases are TGTGCCAGCCACGTACGGGGCGCGCAAGAGACCCAGTACTTC. Protein product: CASHVRGAQETQYF.

The CDR3 here is CASSLEWSGGAITDTQYF. The CDR3 region has the DNA TGCGCCAGCAGCTTGGAATGGAGCGGGGGGGCCATTACAGATACGCAGTATTTT. The chain carries TRBV5-1 and TRBJ2-3; 10 nucleotides align to TRBD2. Germline lookup yields CDR1 SGHRS and CDR2 YFSETQ. The CDR3 is 18 residues long. Trimming took 0 bases from V and 3 from J; bases not matched to a gene: 10.

This clonotype was observed a few times. CDR3 region: CATAKAGWEETQYF. The CDR3 DNA reads TGTGCCACAGCGAAGGCAGGGTGGGAGGAGACCCAGTACTTC. The chain couples TRBV25-1 to TRBJ2-5; D is perhaps TRBD1 or TRBD2 (5 bases each). This CDR3 is 14 amino acids long. V was clipped by 10 bases and J by 5 bases, with 20 bases between them. Germline V lookup: CDR1 MGHDK, CDR2 SYGVNS.

This clonotype was seen many times. The V and J genes are TRBV12-3 or TRBV12-4 and TRBJ2-1; the D gene could be TRBD1 or TRBD2 (5 bases each). Trimming removed 5 bases at V and 6 bases at J, with 14 bases between. The CDR3 is 14 amino acids. The CDR3: CASSRMGVLNEQFF. CDR3 bases: TGTGCCAGCAGTCGGATGGGGGTCCTCAATGAGCAGTTCTTC.

The rearrangement links TRBV6-1 to TRBJ1-5; 7 bases are a match to TRBD1. Germline CDR1 MNHNS, CDR2 SASEGT. This CDR3 has 12 residues. V was clipped by 10 bases and J by 2 bases; unmatched bases: 2. DNA of the CDR3: TGTGCCACTACAGGGGGCAATCAGCCCCAGCATTTT. Translation: CATTGGNQPQHF.

In its sample, this clonotype was seen a few times. The gene calls are TRBV6-2 or TRBV6-3 and TRBJ2-3; TRBD1 is a possible D gene (6 bases). Trimming cost V 7 bases and J 5 bases, with 16 bases left between them. The CDR3 covers 14 residues. Germline lookup yields CDR1 MNHEY and CDR2 SVGEGT. CDR3 residues: CASKEVGAIDTQYF. The CDR3 DNA reads TGTGCCAGCAAAGAAGTGGGGGCCATAGATACGCAGTATTTT.